The 24 T cell receptor beta chains in this list originate from one sample, sequenced in a study of response to subunit inactivated influenza vaccine (dated by TCRdb to 2016 to 2019). The library was obtained by RT-PCR. Sequencing used an Illumina HiSeq 2500. TCRdb trimmed the raw reads at Q25, called clones with MiXCR and kept productive beta chains. CDR3 protein duplicates are merged, each entry listing the most common genes and DNA. This sample gives around 530,000 distinct CDR3 sequences in total; 10% to 15% of them show up just once. Of the sample, more than 8.5% falls within the top ten clones. Source: PBMCs from blood, taken on the day of vaccination. The receptor set was obtained from a man aged 50 to 60 who received an inactivated influenza vaccine. Donor details come from another sample of the same person, matched by shared clones.

This clonotype came up a few times. The CDR3 nucleotides are TGCGCCAGCAGCCAAGTAATAGCGGGGCATGAGCAGTTCTTC. It translates to CASSQVIAGHEQFF. The chain has TRBV4-3 and TRBJ2-1; 8 nucleotides line up with TRBD2. Germline loops: CDR1 LGHNA, CDR2 YSLEER. V gave up 1 base and J gave up 8 bases; unmatched junction bases: 4. The CDR3 extends over 14 amino acids.

This clonotype was counted only a few times. V is TRBV12-3 or TRBV12-4 and J is TRBJ2-7; 7 nucleotides line up with TRBD1. V lost 3 bases, J lost 7 bases, and 6 bases stayed unmatched. The length of the CDR3 is 13 residues. The CDR3 DNA sequence: TGTGCCAGCAGTTTCGGGACAGCAGGGGAGCAGTACTTC. Translating it yields CASSFGTAGEQYF.

This clonotype was detected ten times or more. J is TRBJ2-4 and V is TRBV4-3; the D is unclear. CDR3 length: 19 residues. V lost 0 bases and J lost 1, with 19 bases in between. Germline CDR1 and CDR2: LGHNA and YSLEER. CDR3 in amino acids: CASSQETPKRALAKNIQYF. The DNA for the CDR3 is TGCGCCAGCAGCCAAGAAACCCCCAAACGTGCGTTGGCCAAAAACATTCAGTACTTC.

This clonotype appeared once. The chain couples TRBV27 to TRBJ2-5; 8 nucleotides match TRBD1. V shed 11 bases and J 7 bases; nucleotides not matched to a gene: 12. The germline V gene encodes CDR1 MNHEY and CDR2 SMNVEV (reference sequence). The CDR3 totals 13 residues. The DNA for the CDR3 is TGTGCCGGCACAAGGACAGGGCTCGGGACCCAGTACTTC. It specifies CAGTRTGLGTQYF.

The rearrangement joins TRBV3-1 to TRBJ1-5; D is possibly TRBD1 (6 bases). The germline CDR1 and CDR2 sequences are LGHDT and YNNKEL (reference sequence). Deletions cut 0 bases from V and 5 bases from J, with 11 bases between. The CDR3 length is 15 residues. CDR3 sequence: CASSQDSGGYQPQHF. In DNA, the CDR3 is TGTGCCAGCAGCCAAGATTCGGGGGGCTATCAGCCCCAGCATTTT.

V and J are TRBV20-1 and TRBJ1-4; 8 positions agree with TRBD1. V gave up 6 bases and J gave up 8 bases; unmatched junction bases: 14. The CDR3 consists of 15 residues. Germline CDR1 and CDR2: DFQATT and SNEGSKA (reference sequence). The CDR3 DNA reads as TGCAGTGCACGTCACCTTCAGGGGGCTTCGGAAAAACTGTTTTTT. This translates into CSARHLQGASEKLFF.

The rearrangement links TRBV5-1 to TRBJ1-2; maybe TRBD1 (6 bases). CDR1 is SGHRS and CDR2 is YFSETQ in the germline V gene. V lost 4 bases and J lost 4, with 14 bases in between. This CDR3 comprises 14 residues. The CDR3 sequence is CASSPAEDSYGYTF. CDR3 coding DNA: TGCGCCAGCAGCCCGGCGGAGGACAGCTATGGCTACACCTTC. Together with reference TRBV5-1 and TRBJ1-2, the CDR3 gives the full variable domain: KAGVTQTPRYLIKTRGQQVTLSCSPISGHRSVSWYQQTPGQGLQFLFEYFSETQRNKGNFPGRFSGRQFSNSRSEMNVSTLELGDSALYLCASSPAEDSYGYTFGSGTRLTVV.

This clonotype was counted between two and nine times. The chain carries TRBV7-8 and TRBJ1-2; TRBD1 agrees at 8 bases. Germline-derived CDR1 and CDR2 are SGHVS and FQNEAQ. J was trimmed by 8 bases and V by 5 bases; bases with no gene match: 13. CDR3 size: 15 residues. The CDR3 sequence is CASSRDRGGISGYTF. DNA for the CDR3: TGTGCCAGCAGCAGAGACAGGGGTGGGATTTCCGGCTACACCTTC.

The chain uses TRBV28 and TRBJ2-5; TRBD1 might be the D (7 bases). Germline CDR1 is MDHEN and CDR2 is SYDVKM. The CDR3 length is 16 residues. Trimming removed 2 bases from V and 1 base from J, with 14 bases in between. As DNA, the CDR3 is TGTGCCAGCAGTTTACAGGGGGGTGGTTTCCAAGAGACCCAGTACTTC. This translates into CASSLQGGGFQETQYF.

The chain carries TRBV7-9 and TRBJ1-1; TRBD1 aligns across 8 bases. Germline V gene data show CDR1 as SEHNR and CDR2 as FQNEAQ (reference sequence). V lost 6 bases and J lost 7; bases outside the gene matches: 4. The CDR3 contains 12 residues. The CDR3 DNA reads as TGTGCCAGCAGGTTCGGACAGGGTGAAGCTTTCTTT. Its translation: CASRFGQGEAFF.

The V call is TRBV4-1, the J call TRBJ2-6; 7 bases line up with TRBD2. Looked up from germline, CDR1 is MGHRA and CDR2 is YSYEKL. V gave up 0 bases and J gave up 0 bases; unmatched junction bases: 5. This CDR3 contains 18 residues. The CDR3 DNA follows: TGCGCCAGCAGCCAAGATCTGGGAGGGCACTCTGGGGCCAACGTCCTGACTTTC. The encoded protein is CASSQDLGGHSGANVLTF.

The sample holds a few counts of this clonotype. The V gene is TRBV28, the J gene TRBJ2-3; D call uncertain. With 7 bases removed from V and 1 base from J, the gap between germline ends came to 15 bases. Germline CDR1 and CDR2: MDHEN and SYDVKM. This CDR3 has 15 amino acids. The CDR3 reads CASTSPPGRTDTQYF. CDR3 in DNA: TGTGCCAGCACCTCCCCCCCGGGCCGCACAGATACGCAGTATTTT.

The chain couples TRBV12-3 or TRBV12-4 to TRBJ2-3; D possibly uses TRBD1 or TRBD2 (5 bases each). The CDR3 loop spans 17 amino acids. The ends were cut back, 7 bases at V and 0 bases at J, with 20 bases in the middle. CDR3 region: CASTFTGRGFSTDTQYF. In DNA form, the CDR3 reads TGTGCCAGCACCTTCACTGGCCGGGGCTTCAGCACAGATACGCAGTATTTT.

In its sample, this clonotype was seen a few times. This sequence joins TRBV20-1 and TRBJ2-1; D call uncertain. CDR1 is DFQATT and CDR2 is SNEGSKA in the germline V gene (reference sequence). CDR3 size: 16 residues. Trimming shortened V by 0 bases and J by 4 bases, and 16 bases separated the two germline ends. CDR3 nucleotides: TGCAGTGCTAGAGATCCCAGGTCCCTTTTATACAATGAGCAGTTCTTC. Encoded protein: CSARDPRSLLYNEQFF.

The genes are TRBV4-3 and TRBJ2-5; TRBD2 agrees at 11 bases. Germline V gene data show CDR1 as LGHNA and CDR2 as YSLEER. The length of the CDR3 is 18 residues. After removal of 3 bases from V and 5 bases from J, the junction contained 14 bases not matched to a gene. CDR3 coding DNA: TGCGCCAGCAGCCAGGGGAGACTTAGCGGGGGGGCCAAGGAGACCCAGTACTTC. Its protein is CASSQGRLSGGAKETQYF.

This clonotype was seen ten or more times. The chain uses TRBV12-3 or TRBV12-4 and TRBJ2-1; no definite D call. The length of the CDR3 is 12 residues. Trimming removed 6 bases at V and 6 bases at J, with 9 bases between. CDR3 DNA: TGTGCCAGCAGACCTGGGGTCAATGAGCAGTTCTTC. Translating gives CASRPGVNEQFF.

This clonotype came up many times. The V call is TRBV18, the J call TRBJ2-7, with D unresolved. The CDR3 has 13 residues. With 4 bases removed from V and 6 bases from J, the gap between germline ends came to 13 bases. The germline CDR1 and CDR2 sequences are KGHSH and LQKENI. The chain's CDR3 is CASSRSDAREQYF. The CDR3 DNA follows: TGTGCCAGCTCACGATCAGATGCCCGCGAGCAGTACTTC.

This clonotype showed up many times. This rearrangement joins TRBV11-2 to TRBJ2-1; D possibly uses TRBD1 or TRBD2 (9 bases each). The CDR3 runs 15 residues. Trimming pared 5 bases from V and 8 bases from J, leaving 19 bases between. Germline values: CDR1 SGHAT, CDR2 FQNNGV. The DNA for the CDR3 is TGTGCCAGCAGCCGTACAGGGGGCGGGAGGGATGAGCAGTTCTTC. This gives the protein CASSRTGGGRDEQFF.

This clonotype was counted between two and nine times. The rearrangement links TRBV7-9 to TRBJ2-1; 11 positions match TRBD2. Looked up from germline, CDR1 is SEHNR and CDR2 is FQNEAQ (reference sequence). Losses at the gene ends were 3 bases for V and 8 bases for J; bases not matched to a gene: 9. CDR3 length: 16 residues. The CDR3 sequence is CASSFRLAGSLDEQFF. The CDR3 nucleotides read TGTGCCAGCAGCTTCAGACTAGCGGGGTCTCTGGATGAGCAGTTCTTC.

The chain employs TRBV12-3 or TRBV12-4 and TRBJ1-6, with TRBD1 as a possible D gene (5 bases). V lost 3 bases and J lost 7, with 7 bases in between. This CDR3 contains 13 residues. The DNA for the CDR3 is TGTGCCAGCAGTTTCCGGGGGAATTCACCCCTCCACTTT. Its translation is CASSFRGNSPLHF.

This clonotype has just a few counts. The chain is built from TRBV3-1 and TRBJ2-2, with 10 bases identical to TRBD1. Germline values: CDR1 LGHDT, CDR2 YNNKEL (reference sequence). Losses at the gene ends were 1 base for V and 7 bases for J; bases not matched to a gene: 0. This CDR3 has 14 amino acids. CDR3 bases: TGTGCCAGCAGCCAAGGGACAGGGGGCGGGGAGCTGTTTTTT. The encoded protein is CASSQGTGGGELFF.

This clonotype was counted a few times. V is TRBV12-3 or TRBV12-4 and J is TRBJ2-7, with TRBD1 matching 8 bases. Trimming at V came to 5 bases and at J to 1 base, leaving 4 bases not matched to a gene. The CDR3 contains 14 residues. The CDR3 DNA is TGTGCCAGCAGTATCGGACAGGGTTCCTACGAGCAGTACTTC. Encoded protein: CASSIGQGSYEQYF.

The chain carries TRBV25-1 and TRBJ2-3; D possibly corresponds to TRBD2 (6 bases). This CDR3 has 16 amino acids. V dropped 1 base and J dropped 2 bases, with 13 bases sitting between them. Germline loops: CDR1 MGHDK, CDR2 SYGVNS. The CDR3 DNA sequence: TGTGCCAGCAGTGAATCTTGGCTAGCGACCACAGATACGCAGTATTTT. Its protein is CASSESWLATTDTQYF.

The chain is built from TRBV19 and TRBJ2-2, with a weak D call TRBD2 (6 bases). The CDR3 runs to 15 residues. Germline CDR1 is LNHDA and CDR2 is SQIVND (reference sequence). V lost 7 bases, J lost 6 bases, and 18 bases lay in between. The CDR3 region has the DNA TGTGCCAGTACCCCCCGGCTAGCGTTTTCCGGGGAGCTGTTTTTT. Translating gives CASTPRLAFSGELFF.